This TCR beta chain was observed in a study of blood T cells in healthy people across ages (dated by TCRdb to between 2015 and 2017). About the full investigation: Template switching captured roughly one uniquely barcoded TCR beta cDNA molecule per two T cells in model experiments. Donors of different ages were randomly distributed across sequencing lanes to avoid experimental bias. Donors were grouped into four age groups: young (average about 15 years), middle-aged (39), aged (around 60) and long-lived (approximately 82). Age-related changes in TCR beta repertoire diversity were measured in the study by deep sequencing normalized with unique cDNA molecular identifiers. Two additional independent replicas of 1 million unique cDNA reads from the same blood draw were analyzed for two donors (one aged 18 to 30 and one aged 80 or older). Results and caveats for the whole study, not just this receptor: The CMV infection status of donors was not known, potentially confounding age-related changes in expanded clonotypes. Bulk unsorted PBMC profiling prevented conclusive comparison of naive and antigen-experienced compartments. Compared with the aged group, the long-lived group had more naive CD4+ T cells, fewer expanded clones and increased TCR diversity, a pattern suggesting age selection. Estimates of total diversity based on one million sequenced T cells were regarded as lower bounds and as underestimates. The percentage of naive T cells measured by flow cytometry correlated strongly with observed TCR beta diversity. Observed TCR beta diversity per million T cells fell roughly linearly with age, and a significant reduction was already apparent by age about 36.

Systemically healthy Caucasian individuals from Russia, about 38 in total and aged about 6 to 100 years, were included as donors. Each donor gave ten milliliters of peripheral blood, drawn into EDTA-treated Vacutainer tubes. Ficoll-Paque density-gradient centrifugation was used to isolate PBMCs, with at least 7 million per sample. Trizol reagent was used to extract total RNA from PBMCs, with at least 6 micrograms per sample. For every donor, an aliquot of PBMCs went through flow cytometry to measure the percentages of naive CD45RAhigh/CD27high T cells. CDR1 and CDR2, looked up from the germline V gene, are MNHEY and SVGEGT. Including cysteine and phenylalanine, the CDR3 has 14 amino acids. CDR3 DNA is the only sequence kept; it has 42 bases, read in frame from the first base. Trimmed from V: 6 bases; trimmed from J: 2 bases; junction bases lacking a gene match: 3. Receptors were amplified or captured by 5' RACE. This sample was sequenced with an Illumina HiSeq 2500. The second PCR ran for roughly 7 to 12 cycles and used a J-beta primer mix along with a sample-barcoded 5' primer. A unique molecular identifier was introduced onto each TCR beta cDNA molecule by a template-switch 5' adaptor carrying 12 random nucleotides. Each sample yielded at least 3 million CDR3-containing paired-end reads. The Mint cDNA synthesis kit, primed by a TRBC-specific oligonucleotide, was used to synthesize first-strand cDNA from all RNA. All cDNA was treated with uracil-DNA glycosylase and then went through a first 18-cycle PCR with the universal primers M1SS and BC2_uni_R. The authors' pipeline ran thus. Each sample was normalized by randomly selecting 1 million high-quality reads, each carrying a distinct molecular identifier. Instead of being binned into consensus sequences, reads that shared molecular identifiers were thrown out. MiTCR, with a Q25 quality threshold and the strictest error-elimination algorithm, was used for CDR3 identification, clonotype clustering and error correction. Lower-bound total TCR beta diversity was estimated with a nonparametric unseen species model using Euler transformation. TCRdb redid the processing of the public reads, applying fastp at Q25 and MiXCR, and retained in-frame beta chains. Identical CDR3 proteins give one entry, which carries the most common genes and DNA. TCRdb assigned the V and J calls; the authors' analysis was not used. For this sample there are approximately 600,000 distinct CDR3 sequences; roughly three fifths appear just once. Jointly, the top ten make up approximately 37% of the sample.

On this clonotype: Its antigen is unknown. The record has no base qualities; no much larger clone is one base away.

The TCR originated in a man in his sixties in good health. The source material was blood. The rearrangement joined TRBV6-2 or TRBV6-3 to TRBJ2-1, with TRBD1 identical over 8 junction bases. CDR3 region: CASSVDRAYNEQFF. The DNA sequence follows: TGTGCCAGCAGCGTGGACAGGGCCTACAATGAGCAGTTCTTC.